Here is one T cell receptor beta chain with its context. The target antigen is unknown. The data stem from a study of cytomegalovirus exposure and HLA in healthy donors. Turning to the study itself: The roughly 130 validation repertoires used the same platform as the approximately 670 first-cohort repertoires (as reported by a later analysis).

There are 12 residues in the CDR3. The V end was cut by 7 bases, the J end by 2 bases, with 9 bases between. Germline CDR1 MNHNS, CDR2 SASEGT. Study-level points and caveats: Using the classifier, cytomegalovirus status was reportedly diagnosed with high specificity and sensitivity. In vitro confirmation showed a few CMV-associated chains to be CMV antigen specific.

The donors were part of the validation cohort of roughly 110 subjects. That cohort was separate from the first cohort, which comprised roughly 670 subjects. Libraries were prepared by immunoSEQ multiplex PCR; TCRdb keeps only in-frame clonotypes and omits some of them. Of about 340,000 clones listed, approximately 90% are singletons. Sequencing was performed on PBMCs. This TCR was recovered from a woman between 18 and 29 years old in good health and CMV-seronegative. The chain carries TRBV6-1 and TRBJ2-7; D gene ambiguous. CDR3: CASMDSPYEQYF. The CDR3 nucleotides are TGTGCCAGCATGGATAGCCCCTACGAGCAGTACTTC.